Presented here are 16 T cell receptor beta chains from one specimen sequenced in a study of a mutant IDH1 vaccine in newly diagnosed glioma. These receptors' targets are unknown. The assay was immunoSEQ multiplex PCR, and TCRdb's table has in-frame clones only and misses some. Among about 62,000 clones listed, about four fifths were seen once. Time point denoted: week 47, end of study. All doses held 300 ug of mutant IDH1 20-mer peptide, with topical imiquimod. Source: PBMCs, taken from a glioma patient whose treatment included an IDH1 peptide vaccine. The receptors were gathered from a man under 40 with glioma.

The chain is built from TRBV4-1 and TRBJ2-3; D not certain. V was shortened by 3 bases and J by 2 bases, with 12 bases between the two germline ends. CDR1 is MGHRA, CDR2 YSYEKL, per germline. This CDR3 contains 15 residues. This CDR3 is CASSHPTGSTDTQYF. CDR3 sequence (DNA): TGCGCCAGCAGCCATCCGACTGGGTCCACAGATACGCAGTATTTT.

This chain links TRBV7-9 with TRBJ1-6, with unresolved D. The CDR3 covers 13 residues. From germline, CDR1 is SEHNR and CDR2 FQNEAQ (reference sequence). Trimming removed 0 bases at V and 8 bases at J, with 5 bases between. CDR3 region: CASSLATDSPLHF. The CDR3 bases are TGTGCCAGCAGCTTAGCTACGGATTCACCCCTCCACTTT.

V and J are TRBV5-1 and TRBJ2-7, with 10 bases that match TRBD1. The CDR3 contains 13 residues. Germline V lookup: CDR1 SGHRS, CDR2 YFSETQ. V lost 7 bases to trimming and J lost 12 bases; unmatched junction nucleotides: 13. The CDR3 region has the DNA TGCGCCAGCGCCGGACAGGGGGGGCCAGAGTGGTACTTC. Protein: CASAGQGGPEWYF.

CDR3 nucleotides: TGTGCCAGCAGCTTAGGGGGAACCCACGAGCAGTACTTC. Translation gives CASSLGGTHEQYF. The gene calls are TRBV13 and TRBJ2-7; D remains unclear. CDR3 size: 13 residues. Germline V CDR1 and CDR2: PRHDT, FYEKMQ (reference sequence). Trimming left V 0 bases short and J 5 bases short, with 8 bases between. Full variable domain (remainder filled in from reference TRBV13 and TRBJ2-7): AAGVIQSPRHLIKEKRETATLKCYPIPRHDTVYWYQQGPGQDPQFLISFYEKMQSDKGSIPDRFSAQQFSDYHSELNMSSLELGDSALYFCASSLGGTHEQYFGPGTRLTVT.

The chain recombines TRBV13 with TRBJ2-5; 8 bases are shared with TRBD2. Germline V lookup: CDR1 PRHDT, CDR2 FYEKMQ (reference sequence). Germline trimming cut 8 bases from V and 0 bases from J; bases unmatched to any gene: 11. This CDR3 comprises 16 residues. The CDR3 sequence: CASGEAGASNQETQYF. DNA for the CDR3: TGTGCCAGCGGGGAAGCGGGGGCTTCCAACCAAGAGACCCAGTACTTC. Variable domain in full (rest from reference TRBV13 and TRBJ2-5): AAGVIQSPRHLIKEKRETATLKCYPIPRHDTVYWYQQGPGQDPQFLISFYEKMQSDKGSIPDRFSAQQFSDYHSELNMSSLELGDSALYFCASGEAGASNQETQYFGPGTRLLVL.

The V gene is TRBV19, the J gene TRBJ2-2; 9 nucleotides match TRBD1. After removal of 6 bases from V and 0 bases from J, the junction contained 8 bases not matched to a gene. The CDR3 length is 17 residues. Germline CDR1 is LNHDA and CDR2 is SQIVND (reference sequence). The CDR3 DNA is TGTGCCAGTAGGGTCGGGACAGGGAATTCGAACACCGGGGAGCTGTTTTTT. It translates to CASRVGTGNSNTGELFF.

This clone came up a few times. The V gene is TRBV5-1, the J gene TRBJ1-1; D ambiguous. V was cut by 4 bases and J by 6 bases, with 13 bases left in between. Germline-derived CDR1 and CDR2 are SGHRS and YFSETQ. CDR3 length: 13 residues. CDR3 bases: TGCGCCAGCAGCCTCACAGAAATTTCTGAAGCTTTCTTT. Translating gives CASSLTEISEAFF.

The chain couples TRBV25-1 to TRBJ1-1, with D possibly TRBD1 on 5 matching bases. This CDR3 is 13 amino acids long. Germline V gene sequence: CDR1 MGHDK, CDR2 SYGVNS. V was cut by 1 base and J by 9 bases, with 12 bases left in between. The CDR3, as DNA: TGTGCCAGCAGTGAATCTGGGGGACCCAAAGCTTTCTTT. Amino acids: CASSESGGPKAFF.

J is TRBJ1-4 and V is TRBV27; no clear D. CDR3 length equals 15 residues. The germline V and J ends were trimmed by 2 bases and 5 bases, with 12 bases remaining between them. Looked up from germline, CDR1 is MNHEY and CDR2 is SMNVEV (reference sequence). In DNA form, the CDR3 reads TGTGCCAGCAGTTTAAACGACGGAAGGAATGAAAAACTGTTTTTT. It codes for CASSLNDGRNEKLFF.

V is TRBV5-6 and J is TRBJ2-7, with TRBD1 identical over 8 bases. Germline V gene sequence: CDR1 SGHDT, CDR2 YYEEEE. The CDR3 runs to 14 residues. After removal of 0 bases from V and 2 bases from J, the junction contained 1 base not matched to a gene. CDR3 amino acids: CASSLGTGTYEQYF. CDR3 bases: TGTGCCAGCAGCTTGGGGACAGGGACCTACGAGCAGTACTTC.

This CDR3 reads CASSQDVVSRVGNTIYF. The DNA of the CDR3 is TGCGCCAGCAGCCAAGACGTAGTATCCCGGGTTGGAAACACCATATATTTT. The chain is built from TRBV4-1 and TRBJ1-3; D ambiguous. Germline V gene data show CDR1 as MGHRA and CDR2 as YSYEKL. The CDR3 sequence is 17 residues long. Trimming removed 0 bases at V and 3 bases at J, with 15 bases between.

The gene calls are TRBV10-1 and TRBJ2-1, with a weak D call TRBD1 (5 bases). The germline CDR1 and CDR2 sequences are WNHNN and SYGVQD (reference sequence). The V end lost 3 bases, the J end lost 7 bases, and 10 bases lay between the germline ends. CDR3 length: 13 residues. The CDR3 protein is CASSEQVGNEQFF. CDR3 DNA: TGCGCCAGCAGTGAACAGGTGGGGAATGAGCAGTTCTTC.

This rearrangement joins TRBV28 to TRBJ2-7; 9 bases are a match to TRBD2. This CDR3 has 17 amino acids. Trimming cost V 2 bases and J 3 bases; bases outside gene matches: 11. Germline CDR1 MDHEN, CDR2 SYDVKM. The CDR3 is CASSLVGAAGGLYEQYF. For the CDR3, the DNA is TGTGCCAGCAGTTTAGTTGGGGCGGCGGGGGGGCTCTACGAGCAGTACTTC. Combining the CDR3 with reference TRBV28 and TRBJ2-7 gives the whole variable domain DVKVTQSSRYLVKRTGEKVFLECVQDMDHENMFWYRQDPGLGLRLIYFSYDVKMKEKGDIPEGYSVSREKKERFSLILESASTNQTSMYLCASSLVGAAGGLYEQYFGPGTRLTVT.

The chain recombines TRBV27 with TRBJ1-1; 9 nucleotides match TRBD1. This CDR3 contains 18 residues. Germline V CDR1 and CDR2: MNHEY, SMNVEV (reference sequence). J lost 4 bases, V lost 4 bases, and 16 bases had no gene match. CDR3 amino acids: CASSSTTGTGRGGTEAFF. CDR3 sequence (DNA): TGTGCCAGCAGTTCAACTACCGGGACAGGGAGGGGAGGCACTGAAGCTTTCTTT.

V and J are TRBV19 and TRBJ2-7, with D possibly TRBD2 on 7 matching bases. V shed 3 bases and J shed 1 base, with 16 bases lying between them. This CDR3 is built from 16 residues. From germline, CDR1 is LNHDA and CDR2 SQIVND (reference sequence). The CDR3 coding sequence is TGTGCCAGTAGTATGCGGGGGACAAGGGGATCCTACGAGCAGTACTTC. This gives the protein CASSMRGTRGSYEQYF.

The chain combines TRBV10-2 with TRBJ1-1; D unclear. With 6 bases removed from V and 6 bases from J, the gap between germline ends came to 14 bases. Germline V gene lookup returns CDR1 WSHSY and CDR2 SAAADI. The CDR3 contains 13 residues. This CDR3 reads CASSVIIGPEAFF. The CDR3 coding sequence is TGCGCCAGCAGCGTCATTATTGGGCCTGAAGCTTTCTTT.